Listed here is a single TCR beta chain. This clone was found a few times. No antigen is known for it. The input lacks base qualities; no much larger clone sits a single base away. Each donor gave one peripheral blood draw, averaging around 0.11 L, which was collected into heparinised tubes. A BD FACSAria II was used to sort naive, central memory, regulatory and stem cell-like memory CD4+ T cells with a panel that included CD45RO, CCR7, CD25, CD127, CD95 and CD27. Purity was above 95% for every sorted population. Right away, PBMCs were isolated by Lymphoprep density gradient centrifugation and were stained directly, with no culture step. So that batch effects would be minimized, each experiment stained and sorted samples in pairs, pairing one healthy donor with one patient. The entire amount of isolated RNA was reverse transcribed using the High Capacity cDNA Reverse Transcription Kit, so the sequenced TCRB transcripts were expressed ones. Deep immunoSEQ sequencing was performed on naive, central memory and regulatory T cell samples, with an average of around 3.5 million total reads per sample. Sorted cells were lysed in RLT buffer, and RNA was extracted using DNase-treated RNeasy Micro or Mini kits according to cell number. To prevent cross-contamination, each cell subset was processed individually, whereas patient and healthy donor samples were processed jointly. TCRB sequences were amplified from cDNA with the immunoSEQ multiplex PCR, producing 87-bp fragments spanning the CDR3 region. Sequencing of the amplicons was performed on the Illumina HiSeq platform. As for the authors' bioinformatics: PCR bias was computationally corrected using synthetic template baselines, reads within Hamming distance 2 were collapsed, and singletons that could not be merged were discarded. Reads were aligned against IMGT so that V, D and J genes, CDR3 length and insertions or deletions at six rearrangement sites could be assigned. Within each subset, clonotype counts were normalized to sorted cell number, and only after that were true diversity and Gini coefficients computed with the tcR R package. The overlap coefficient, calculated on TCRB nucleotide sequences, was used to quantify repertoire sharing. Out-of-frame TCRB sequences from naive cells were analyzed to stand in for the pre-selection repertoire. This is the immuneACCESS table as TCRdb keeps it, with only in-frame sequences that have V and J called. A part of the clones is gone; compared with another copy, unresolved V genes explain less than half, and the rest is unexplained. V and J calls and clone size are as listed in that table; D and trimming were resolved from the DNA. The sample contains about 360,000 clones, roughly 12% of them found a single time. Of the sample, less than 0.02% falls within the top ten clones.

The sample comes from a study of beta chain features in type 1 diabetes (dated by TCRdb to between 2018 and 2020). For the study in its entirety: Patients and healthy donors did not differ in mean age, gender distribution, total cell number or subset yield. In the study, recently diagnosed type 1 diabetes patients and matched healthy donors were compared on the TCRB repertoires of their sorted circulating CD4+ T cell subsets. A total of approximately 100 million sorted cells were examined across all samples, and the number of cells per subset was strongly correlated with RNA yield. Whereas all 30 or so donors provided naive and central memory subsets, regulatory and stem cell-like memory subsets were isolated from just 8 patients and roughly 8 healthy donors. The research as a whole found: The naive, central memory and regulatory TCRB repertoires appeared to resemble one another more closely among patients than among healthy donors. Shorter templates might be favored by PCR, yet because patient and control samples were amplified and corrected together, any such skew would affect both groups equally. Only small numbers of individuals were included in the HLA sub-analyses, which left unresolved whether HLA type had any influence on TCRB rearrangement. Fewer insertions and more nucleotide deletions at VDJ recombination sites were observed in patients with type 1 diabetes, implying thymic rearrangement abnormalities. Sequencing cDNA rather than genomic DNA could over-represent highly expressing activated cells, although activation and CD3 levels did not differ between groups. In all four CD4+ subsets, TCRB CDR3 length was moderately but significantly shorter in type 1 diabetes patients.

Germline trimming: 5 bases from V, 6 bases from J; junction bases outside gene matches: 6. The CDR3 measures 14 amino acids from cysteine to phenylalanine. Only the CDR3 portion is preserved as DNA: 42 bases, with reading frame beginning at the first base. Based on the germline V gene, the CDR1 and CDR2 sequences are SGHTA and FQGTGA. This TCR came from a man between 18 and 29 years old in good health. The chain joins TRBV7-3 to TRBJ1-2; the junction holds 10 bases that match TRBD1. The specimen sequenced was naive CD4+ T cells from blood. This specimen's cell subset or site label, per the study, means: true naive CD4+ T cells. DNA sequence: TGTGCCAGCAGCATGACAGGGGGCTCGAATGGCTACACCTTC. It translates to CASSMTGGSNGYTF.